This TCR beta chain was observed in a study of T-cell memory formation after mild COVID-19. Points from the study as a whole: Clones that contracted from day 15 to 85 were balanced CD4/CD8, while later expanders leaned CD4+. Researchers report contracting CD4+ clones mostly in CM and EM, with CD8+ clones in EMRA.

Germline loops: CDR1 SGHRS, CDR2 YFSETQ. The length of the CDR3 is 14 residues. Trimming at V came to 3 bases and at J to 8 bases, leaving 10 bases not matched to a gene. In the case of this clonotype: What it recognizes is unknown.

Constant-segment-primed 5'RACE gave TCR alpha and TCR beta cDNA libraries with sample barcodes and UMIs. In TCRdb, the 5' RACE reads were re-called with MiXCR into one record per CDR3 protein. The sample consists of 350,000 to 500,000 distinct CDR3 sequences, less than 25% of them appearing once. This chain connects TRBV5-1 to TRBJ1-2; the match to TRBD1 covers 7 bases. The sample consisted of PBMCs or a T cell subset sorted from them (not recorded which). The receptor's source is an adult woman who had mild COVID-19 (a few samples of this study predate the infection). Cell type and time point are not known. CDR3 amino acids: CASSSPDRMDGYTF. CDR3 in DNA: TGCGCCAGCAGCTCACCGGACAGGATGGACGGCTACACCTTC.